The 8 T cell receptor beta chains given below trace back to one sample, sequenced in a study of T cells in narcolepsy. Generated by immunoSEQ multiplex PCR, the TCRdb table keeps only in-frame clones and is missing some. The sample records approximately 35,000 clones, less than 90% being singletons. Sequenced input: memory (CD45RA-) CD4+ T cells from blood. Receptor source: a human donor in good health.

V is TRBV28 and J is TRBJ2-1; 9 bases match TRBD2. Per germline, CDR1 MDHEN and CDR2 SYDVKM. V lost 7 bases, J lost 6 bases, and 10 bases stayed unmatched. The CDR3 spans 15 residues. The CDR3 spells CASMAGGWSGNEQFF. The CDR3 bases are TGTGCCAGCATGGCGGGGGGGTGGTCAGGCAATGAGCAGTTCTTC.

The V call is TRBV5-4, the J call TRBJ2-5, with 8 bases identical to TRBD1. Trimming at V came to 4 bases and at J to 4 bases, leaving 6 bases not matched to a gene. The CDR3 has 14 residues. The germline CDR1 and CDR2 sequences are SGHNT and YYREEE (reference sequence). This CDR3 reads CASSGGQGGETQYF. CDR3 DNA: TGTGCCAGCAGCGGCGGACAGGGAGGAGAGACCCAGTACTTC.

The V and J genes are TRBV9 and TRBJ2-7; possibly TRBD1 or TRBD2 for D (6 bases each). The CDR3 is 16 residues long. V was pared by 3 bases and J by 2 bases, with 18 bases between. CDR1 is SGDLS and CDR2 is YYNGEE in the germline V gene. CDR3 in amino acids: CASSAGSGASPYEQYF. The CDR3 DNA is TGTGCCAGCAGCGCGGGATCGGGGGCGTCCCCCTACGAGCAGTACTTC.

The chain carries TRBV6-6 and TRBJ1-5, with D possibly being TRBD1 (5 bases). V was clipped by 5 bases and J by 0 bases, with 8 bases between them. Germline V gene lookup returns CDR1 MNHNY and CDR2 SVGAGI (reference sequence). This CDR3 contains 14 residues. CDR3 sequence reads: CASSPGNSNQPQHF. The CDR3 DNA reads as TGTGCCAGCAGTCCAGGGAATAGCAATCAGCCCCAGCATTTT.

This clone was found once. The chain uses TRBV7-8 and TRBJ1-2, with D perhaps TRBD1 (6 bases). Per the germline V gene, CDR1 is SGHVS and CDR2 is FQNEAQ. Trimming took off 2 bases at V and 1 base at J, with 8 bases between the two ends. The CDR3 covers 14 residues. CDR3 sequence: CASSLLGGNYGYTF. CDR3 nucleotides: TGTGCCAGCAGCTTACTAGGGGGTAACTATGGCTACACCTTC.

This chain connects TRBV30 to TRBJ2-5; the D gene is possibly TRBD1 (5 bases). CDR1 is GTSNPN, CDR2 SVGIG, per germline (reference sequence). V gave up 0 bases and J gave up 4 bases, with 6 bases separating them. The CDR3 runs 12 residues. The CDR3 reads CAWSVRGETQYF. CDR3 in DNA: TGTGCCTGGAGTGTAAGGGGAGAGACCCAGTACTTC. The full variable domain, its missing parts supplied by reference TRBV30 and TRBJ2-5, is SQTIHQWPATLVQPVGSPLSLECTVEGTSNPNLYWYRQAAGRGLQLLFYSVGIGQISSEVPQNLSASRPQDRQFILSSKKLLLSDSGFYLCAWSVRGETQYFGPGTRLLVL.

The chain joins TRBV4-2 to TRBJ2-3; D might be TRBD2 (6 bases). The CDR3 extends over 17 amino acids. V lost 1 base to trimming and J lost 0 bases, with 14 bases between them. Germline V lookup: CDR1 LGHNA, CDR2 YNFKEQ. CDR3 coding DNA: TGTGCCAGCAGCCAAGGGTTAGCGGATACTAGCACAGATACGCAGTATTTT. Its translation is CASSQGLADTSTDTQYF.

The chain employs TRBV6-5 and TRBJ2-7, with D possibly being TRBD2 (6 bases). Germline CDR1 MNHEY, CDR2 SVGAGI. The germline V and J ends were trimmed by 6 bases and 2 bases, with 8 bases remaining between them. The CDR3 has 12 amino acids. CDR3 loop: CASRDYTYEQYF. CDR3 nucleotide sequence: TGTGCCAGCAGGGACTATACCTACGAGCAGTACTTC.